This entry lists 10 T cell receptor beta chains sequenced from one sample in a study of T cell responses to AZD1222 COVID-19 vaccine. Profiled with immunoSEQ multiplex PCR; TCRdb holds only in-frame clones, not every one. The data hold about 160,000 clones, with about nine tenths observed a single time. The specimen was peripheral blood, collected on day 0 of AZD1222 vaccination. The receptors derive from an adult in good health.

The CDR3 sequence: CASRGTSVYNEQFF. The CDR3 DNA sequence: TGTGCCAGCAGAGGGACGAGCGTATACAATGAGCAGTTCTTC. The V and J genes are TRBV2 and TRBJ2-1; D may be TRBD1 or TRBD2 (5 bases each). The length of the CDR3 is 14 residues. Germline loops: CDR1 SNHLY, CDR2 FYNNEI. The V gene lost 6 bases and the J gene lost 4 bases, with 13 bases spanning the gap.

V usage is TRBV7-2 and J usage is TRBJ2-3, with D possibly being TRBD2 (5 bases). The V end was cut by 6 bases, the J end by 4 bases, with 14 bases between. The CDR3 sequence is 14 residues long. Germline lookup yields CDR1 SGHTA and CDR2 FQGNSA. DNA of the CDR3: TGTGCCAGCAGTTTTAAACTAGGCTCAGATACGCAGTATTTT. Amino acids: CASSFKLGSDTQYF.

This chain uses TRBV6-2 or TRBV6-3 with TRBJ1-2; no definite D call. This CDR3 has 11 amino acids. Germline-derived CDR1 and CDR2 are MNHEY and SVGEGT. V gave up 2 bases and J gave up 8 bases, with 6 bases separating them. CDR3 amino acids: CASSYGWGYTF. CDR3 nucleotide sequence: TGTGCCAGCAGTTACGGATGGGGCTACACCTTC.

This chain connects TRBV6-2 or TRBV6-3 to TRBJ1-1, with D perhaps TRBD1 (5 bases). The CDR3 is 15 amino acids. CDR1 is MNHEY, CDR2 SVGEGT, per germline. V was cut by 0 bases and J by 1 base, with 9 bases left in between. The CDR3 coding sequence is TGTGCCAGCAGTTACTCCTTCGACAGGAACACTGAAGCTTTCTTT. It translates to CASSYSFDRNTEAFF.

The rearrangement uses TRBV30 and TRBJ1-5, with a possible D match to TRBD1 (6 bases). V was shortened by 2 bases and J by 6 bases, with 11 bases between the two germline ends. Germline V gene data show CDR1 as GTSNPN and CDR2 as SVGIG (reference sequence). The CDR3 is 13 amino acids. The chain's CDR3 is CAWSWGRGQPQHF. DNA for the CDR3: TGTGCCTGGAGTTGGGGGCGCGGTCAGCCCCAGCATTTT.

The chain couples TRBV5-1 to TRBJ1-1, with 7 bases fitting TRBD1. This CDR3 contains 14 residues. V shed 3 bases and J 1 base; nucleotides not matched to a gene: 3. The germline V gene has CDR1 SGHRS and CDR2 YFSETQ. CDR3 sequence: CASSSRGENTEAFF. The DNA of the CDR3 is TGCGCCAGCAGCTCCAGGGGGGAGAACACTGAAGCTTTCTTT.

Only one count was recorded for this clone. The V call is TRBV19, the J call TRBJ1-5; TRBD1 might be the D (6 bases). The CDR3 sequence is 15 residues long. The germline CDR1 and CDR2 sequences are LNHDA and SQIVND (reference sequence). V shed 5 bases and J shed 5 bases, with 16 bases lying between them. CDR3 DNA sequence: TGTGCCAGTAGTCCTAATCCGGGGGCAGATCAGCCCCAGCATTTT. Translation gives CASSPNPGADQPQHF.

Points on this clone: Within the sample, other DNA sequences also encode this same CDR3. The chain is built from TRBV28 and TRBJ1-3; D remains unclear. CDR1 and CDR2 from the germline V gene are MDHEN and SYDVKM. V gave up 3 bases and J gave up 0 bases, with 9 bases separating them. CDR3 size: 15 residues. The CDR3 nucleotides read TGTGCCAGCAGTTTGCCAGGCAGCTCTGGAAACACCATATATTTT. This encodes CASSLPGSSGNTIYF. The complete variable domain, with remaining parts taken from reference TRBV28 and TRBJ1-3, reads DVKVTQSSRYLVKRTGEKVFLECVQDMDHENMFWYRQDPGLGLRLIYFSYDVKMKEKGDIPEGYSVSREKKERFSLILESASTNQTSMYLCASSLPGSSGNTIYFGEGSWLTVV.

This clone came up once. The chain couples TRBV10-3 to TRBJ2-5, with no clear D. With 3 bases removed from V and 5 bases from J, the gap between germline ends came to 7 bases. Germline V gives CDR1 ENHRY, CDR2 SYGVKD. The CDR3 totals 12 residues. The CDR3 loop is CAISDSAETQYF. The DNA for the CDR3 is TGTGCCATCAGTGACAGTGCGGAGACCCAGTACTTC.

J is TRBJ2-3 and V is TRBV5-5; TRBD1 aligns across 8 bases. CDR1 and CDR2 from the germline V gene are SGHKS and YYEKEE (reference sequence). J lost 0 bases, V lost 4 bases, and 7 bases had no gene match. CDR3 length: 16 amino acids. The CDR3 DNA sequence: TGTGCCAGCAGCCCAGTGACAGGGGCTAGCACAGATACGCAGTATTTT. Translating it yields CASSPVTGASTDTQYF.